This TCR beta chain stems from a study of T cells in Graves' hyperthyroidism and ophthalmopathy. Study-wide background: Initial diagnosis, before any treatment, was when peripheral blood was collected.

Regarding this clonotype: It may be a read error: a sequence one base away is much more abundant.

Germline lookup yields CDR1 KGHSH and CDR2 LQKENI. The length of the CDR3 is 17 residues. Losses at the gene ends were 6 bases for V and 9 bases for J; bases not matched to a gene: 20. RNA transcripts yielded amplified TCR beta CDR3 regions. Using the HTBI primer set, a first-round RT-PCR was run on the TCR CDR3. TCRdb called the multiplex PCR reads again in MiXCR, with one record for every CDR3 protein. The sample shows some 560,000 distinct CDR3 sequences, about 15% of them seen only once. The TCR was taken from a woman between 25 and 40 years old with Graves' hyperthyroidism. The J gene is TRBJ2-1, the V gene TRBV18; 7 bases agree with TRBD1. The sequencing input was blood. Here the CDR3 DNA reads TGTGCCAGCTCCCTTCCCCCGACAGGGCGACTTCTCTGTGAGCAGTTCTTC. Translation: CASSLPPTGRLLCEQFF.